Sequencing of this T cell receptor beta chain was carried out in a study of shared clonotypes between healthy human individuals. This clone was seen only once. Repertoires were generated with immunoSEQ multiplex PCR, while TCRdb's copy carries only in-frame clones and drops some. This sample has a few million clones; approximately 93% occur once, and the top ten carry 0.39%. This CDR3 is built from 15 residues. V was trimmed by 0 bases and J by 1 base, leaving 10 bases between them. CDR1 and CDR2 (germline): SGHDN, FVKESK. Source material: naive CD4+ T cells from PBMCs. The subset is: CD45RA+ positively selected. The origin of this receptor is a man aged 18 to 35 in good health. Some clones in this sample may be carry-over from other donors' samples. The gene calls are TRBV14 and TRBJ2-7; D tentatively reads TRBD1 or TRBD2 (5 bases each). CDR3 loop: CASSQDGTRSYEQYF. The CDR3 bases are TGTGCCAGCAGCCAAGATGGGACCAGATCCTACGAGCAGTACTTC.